The following is a T cell receptor beta chain sequence with its context. Those who participated ranged in age from roughly 18 to 90 years and resided in about two dozen US areas. The entry originates in a study of blood T cell repertoires in COVID-19. The ends were cut back, 6 bases at V and 1 base at J, with 14 bases in the middle. Per the germline V gene, CDR1 is SGHRS and CDR2 is YFSETQ. This CDR3 has 14 amino acids. Original processing methods: For nucleated cells, counts were estimated from reference gene primer amplification. TCRdb keeps only in-frame clones here, not all; method: immunoSEQ multiplex PCR. Clonal size and the V and J genes are those of that table, whereas D and trimming came from the DNA. Here the sample spans 200,000 to 250,000 clones, approximately 86% being singletons.

The clonotype comes from a woman aged 25 to 45 who had been exposed to COVID-19. The chain joins TRBV5-1 to TRBJ2-7, with D tentatively TRBD2 (7 bases). Source material: PBMCs or T cells enriched from blood (not recorded which). The CDR3 reads CASTLGGTSYEQYF. CDR3 DNA sequence: TGCGCCAGCACTCTCGGGGGGACATCCTACGAGCAGTACTTC.